These T cell receptor beta chains were read from a single sample in a study of cytomegalovirus exposure and HLA in healthy donors. Profiling relied on immunoSEQ multiplex PCR, and the TCRdb table lists in-frame clones only, not all of them. The data show 55,000 to 70,000 clones, under 80% seen once. Sample: PBMCs. These receptors were taken from a woman between 25 and 40 years old in good health and CMV-seronegative. Each CDR3 is given with its conserved first and last residue. A D gene is named only where the DNA matches it firmly. Size is stated for part of the rows, as once, few or many counts, or as a class when the clone is expanded.

J gene | D gene | V gene | clone size | CDR3 protein | CDR3 DNA
TRBJ1-4 | NA | TRBV15 | medium-sized | CATSRDGGTNEKLFF | TGTGCCACCAGCAGAGATGGGGGCACTAATGAAAAACTGTTTTTT
TRBJ1-1 | NA | TRBV4-3 | NA | CASSPAVWNTEAFF | TGCGCCAGCAGCCCCGCGGTGTGGAACACTGAAGCTTTCTTT
TRBJ2-1 | TRBD2 | TRBV6-4 | few | CASSDLSGGGTAAEQFF | TGTGCCAGCAGTGACTTATCAGGCGGGGGGACGGCAGCTGAGCAGTTCTTC
TRBJ1-1 | TRBD1 | TRBV7-2 | NA | CASSLVGGARTEAFF | TGTGCCAGCAGCTTAGTAGGGGGCGCGAGGACTGAAGCTTTCTTT
TRBJ1-2 | NA | TRBV9 | NA | CASSVPLGGEWGYTF | TGTGCCAGCAGCGTACCCCTAGGGGGGGAGTGGGGCTACACCTTC
TRBJ2-2 | TRBD2 | TRBV25-1 | NA | CASGLAGELGELFF | TGTGCCAGCGGGCTAGCGGGAGAACTCGGGGAGCTGTTTTTT
TRBJ2-1 | TRBD2 | TRBV5-6 | few | CASSSSGTNPFVKFF | TGTGCCAGCAGCTCCTCGGGGACTAACCCCTTTGTGAAGTTCTTC
TRBJ1-1 | NA | TRBV11-3 | NA | CASSFVSDTEAFF | TGTGCCAGCAGCTTCGTCAGCGACACTGAAGCTTTCTTT
TRBJ2-7 | NA | TRBV27 | once | CASSIDTYEQYF | TGTGCCAGCAGTATCGACACCTACGAGCAGTACTTC
TRBJ1-1 | NA | TRBV21-1 | NA | CASSKKGRGNTEAFF | TGTGCCAGCAGCAAAAAGGGGCGAGGGAACACTGAAGCTTTCTTT
TRBJ2-2 | TRBD2 | TRBV30 | once | CAWSLLGTLAGNTGELFF | TGTGCCTGGAGTCTTCTTGGGACTCTAGCGGGGAACACCGGGGAGCTGTTTTTT
TRBJ2-1 | TRBD1 | TRBV5-6 | NA | CASSTFETGYIPYNEQFF | TGTGCCAGCAGCACATTTGAGACAGGGTATATCCCCTACAATGAGCAGTTCTTC
TRBJ1-1 | TRBD1 | TRBV12-5 | NA | CASGFSNRGTPEAFF | TGTGCTAGTGGCTTTTCTAACAGGGGAACGCCTGAAGCTTTCTTT
TRBJ2-1 | TRBD2 | TRBV19 | once | CASEGTSGGYNEQFF | TGTGCCAGCGAGGGGACTAGCGGGGGGTACAATGAGCAGTTCTTC
TRBJ2-6 | TRBD2 | TRBV5-1 | NA | CASSSGGDGANVLTF | TGCGCCAGCAGCTCGGGGGGGGACGGGGCCAACGTCCTGACTTTC
TRBJ2-3 | NA | TRBV18 | NA | CASFFSPGLSTDTQYF | TGTGCCAGCTTCTTTTCCCCGGGACTCAGCACAGATACGCAGTATTTT
TRBJ1-1 | NA | TRBV18 | NA | CASSQRQEDTEAFF | TGTGCCAGCTCCCAGCGCCAAGAAGACACTGAAGCTTTCTTT
TRBJ2-1 | TRBD2 | TRBV11-3 | once | CASSSRTSGRGYEQFF | TGTGCCAGCAGCTCCCGGACTAGCGGGAGAGGGTATGAGCAGTTCTTC
TRBJ1-2 | TRBD1 | TRBV9 | NA | CASSGSGQAYGYTF | TGTGCCAGCAGCGGCTCGGGACAGGCCTATGGCTACACCTTC
TRBJ2-1 | TRBD1 | TRBV2 | NA | CASSYPINDREGHNEQFF | TGTGCCAGCAGCTACCCGATAAATGACAGGGAAGGGCACAATGAGCAGTTCTTC
TRBJ2-7 | TRBD2 | TRBV7-9 | NA | CASSSGTSVREQYF | TGTGCCAGCAGCTCGGGGACTAGCGTAAGGGAGCAGTACTTC
TRBJ2-7 | TRBD1 | TRBV7-8 | NA | CASSHIQGAYEQYF | TGTGCCAGCAGCCATATCCAGGGGGCCTACGAGCAGTACTTC
TRBJ2-7 | TRBD2 | TRBV27 | NA | CASSPGLAVYEQYF | TGTGCCAGCAGCCCGGGACTAGCGGTCTACGAGCAGTACTTC
TRBJ2-1 | NA | TRBV30 | NA | CAWSVVLSYNEQFF | TGTGCCTGGAGTGTCGTGCTATCCTACAATGAGCAGTTCTTC
TRBJ1-2 | TRBD1 | TRBV7-2 | NA | CASSLVVQGNGYTF | TGTGCCAGCAGCTTAGTTGTACAGGGGAATGGCTACACCTTC
TRBJ2-2 | NA | TRBV7-3 | NA | CASSLTISRQNTGELFF | TGTGCCAGCAGCTTAACGATAAGCCGTCAGAACACCGGGGAGCTGTTTTTT
TRBJ2-1 | TRBD1 | TRBV6-6 | NA | CASAGQGIYEQFF | TGTGCCAGCGCGGGACAGGGTATATATGAGCAGTTCTTC
TRBJ2-2 | NA | TRBV7-9 | NA | CASSFLARNTGELFF | TGTGCCAGCAGCTTCCTGGCCCGGAACACCGGGGAGCTGTTTTTT
TRBJ2-3 | NA | TRBV7-2 | NA | CASSLVADSTDTQYF | TGTGCCAGCAGCTTAGTGGCAGATAGCACAGATACGCAGTATTTT
TRBJ2-2 | TRBD2 | TRBV9 | few | CASSVTSENTGELFF | TGTGCCAGCAGCGTTACTAGCGAGAACACCGGGGAGCTGTTTTTT
TRBJ2-5 | NA | TRBV5-1 | NA | CASSFTGEKTQYF | TGCGCCAGCAGCTTCACGGGAGAGAAGACCCAGTACTTC
TRBJ2-1 | NA | TRBV7-9 | NA | CASSLAGANNEQFF | TGTGCCAGCAGCTTAGCGGGGGCCAACAATGAGCAGTTCTTC
TRBJ2-3 | TRBD2 | TRBV5-1 | NA | CASSLGSGRNTDTQYF | TGCGCCAGCAGCTTGGGTAGCGGGAGGAACACAGATACGCAGTATTTT
TRBJ2-2 | NA | TRBV30 | NA | CAFSRGVAGELFF | TGTGCCTTCTCCAGGGGGGTCGCCGGGGAGCTGTTTTTT
TRBJ1-2 | TRBD1 | TRBV4-1 | NA | CASSQSDRFRPFFGYTF | TGCGCCAGCAGCCAATCGGACAGGTTCAGGCCTTTTTTCGGCTACACCTTC
TRBJ2-3 | TRBD2 | TRBV5-1 | NA | CASRGDLAGGPGDTQYF | TGCGCCAGCAGGGGTGACTTAGCGGGAGGGCCAGGGGATACGCAGTATTTT
TRBJ2-7 | TRBD1 | TRBV7-9 | NA | CASSEDRIYEQYF | TGTGCCAGCAGCGAGGACAGGATCTACGAGCAGTACTTC
TRBJ2-7 | NA | TRBV10-3 | NA | CAISDAQEQYF | TGTGCCATCAGTGACGCGCAAGAGCAGTACTTC
TRBJ1-1 | NA | TRBV5-6 | NA | CASSLVDRNTEAFF | TGTGCCAGCAGCTTGGTGGACAGGAACACTGAAGCTTTCTTT
TRBJ1-3 | TRBD1 | TRBV27 | NA | CASSGTGSGNTIYF | TGTGCCAGCAGTGGGACAGGCTCTGGAAACACCATATATTTT
TRBJ1-1 | TRBD1 | TRBV7-9 | NA | CASSAGQGTEAFF | TGTGCCAGCAGCGCCGGACAGGGGACTGAAGCTTTCTTT
TRBJ1-4 | TRBD1 | TRBV6-4 | NA | CASRTVWDSNEKLFF | TGTGCCAGCAGAACTGTTTGGGACAGCAATGAAAAACTGTTTTTT
TRBJ2-3 | NA | TRBV21-1 | once | CARYGQGVDTQYF | TGTGCCAGATACGGACAGGGGGTAGATACGCAGTATTTT
TRBJ1-4 | TRBD1 | TRBV29-1 | once | CSVTGTETRKLFF | TGCAGCGTAACCGGGACAGAGACAAGAAAACTGTTTTTT
TRBJ2-3 | TRBD2 | TRBV5-1 | once | CASSLGGRPSTDTQYF | TGCGCCAGCAGCTTGGGCGGGAGGCCTAGCACAGATACGCAGTATTTT
TRBJ2-1 | TRBD2 | TRBV19 | NA | CASSIGRDYYNEQFF | TGTGCCAGTAGTATCGGGAGGGACTACTACAATGAGCAGTTCTTC
TRBJ1-4 | TRBD1 | TRBV18 | NA | CASSRRDSITNEKLFF | TGTGCCAGCTCACGGAGGGACAGCATAACTAATGAAAAACTGTTTTTT
TRBJ2-6 | NA | TRBV6-4 | few | CASSDSDSSGANVLTF | TGTGCCAGCAGTGACTCGGACAGCTCTGGGGCCAACGTCCTGACTTTC
TRBJ2-1 | NA | TRBV19 | NA | CASSIDHSSAFWEQFF | TGTGCCAGTAGTATAGATCATAGTAGCGCCTTTTGGGAGCAGTTCTTC
TRBJ2-5 | NA | TRBV21-1 | NA | CASSNWQGSGETQYF | TGTGCCAGCAGCAACTGGCAGGGGAGCGGAGAGACCCAGTACTTC
TRBJ2-1 | TRBD1 | TRBV6-1 | NA | CASSEGAGGYNEQFF | TGTGCCAGCAGTGAGGGGGCAGGGGGATACAATGAGCAGTTCTTC
TRBJ1-6 | NA | TRBV28 | NA | CASSLSQGFGSYNSPLHF | TGTGCCAGCAGTTTATCCCAGGGATTTGGTTCCTATAATTCACCCCTCCACTTT